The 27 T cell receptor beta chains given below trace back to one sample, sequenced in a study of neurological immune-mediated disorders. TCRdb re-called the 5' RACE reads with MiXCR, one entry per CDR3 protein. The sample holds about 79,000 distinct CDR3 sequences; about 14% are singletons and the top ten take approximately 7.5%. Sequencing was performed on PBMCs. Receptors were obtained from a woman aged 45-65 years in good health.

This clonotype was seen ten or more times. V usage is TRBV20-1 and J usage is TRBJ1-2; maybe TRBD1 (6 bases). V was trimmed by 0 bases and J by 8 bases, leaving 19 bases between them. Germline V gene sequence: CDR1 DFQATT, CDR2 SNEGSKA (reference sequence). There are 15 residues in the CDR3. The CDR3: CSARDSRRSGVGYTF. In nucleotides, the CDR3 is TGCAGTGCTAGAGATTCTCGTAGGTCAGGGGTCGGCTACACCTTC.

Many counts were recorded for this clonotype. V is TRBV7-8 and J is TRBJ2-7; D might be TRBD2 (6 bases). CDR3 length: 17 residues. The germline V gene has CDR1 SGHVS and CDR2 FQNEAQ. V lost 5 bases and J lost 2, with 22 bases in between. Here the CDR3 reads CASSPDSPPSEPYEQYF. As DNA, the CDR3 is TGTGCCAGCAGCCCCGATTCCCCCCCTAGCGAGCCCTACGAGCAGTACTTC.

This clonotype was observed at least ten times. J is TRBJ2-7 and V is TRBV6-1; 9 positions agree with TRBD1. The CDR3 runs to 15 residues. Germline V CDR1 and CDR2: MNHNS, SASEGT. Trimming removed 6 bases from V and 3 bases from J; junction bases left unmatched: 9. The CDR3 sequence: CASSDPGTGNYEQYF. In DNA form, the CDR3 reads TGTGCCAGCAGCGACCCCGGGACAGGGAACTACGAGCAGTACTTC.

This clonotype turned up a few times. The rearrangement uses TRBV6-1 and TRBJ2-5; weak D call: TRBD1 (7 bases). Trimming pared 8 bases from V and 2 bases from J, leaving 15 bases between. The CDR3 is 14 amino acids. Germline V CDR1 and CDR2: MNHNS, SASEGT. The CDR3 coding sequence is TGTGCCAGCTCAGACAGGGACTTTCAAGAGACCCAGTACTTC. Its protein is CASSDRDFQETQYF.

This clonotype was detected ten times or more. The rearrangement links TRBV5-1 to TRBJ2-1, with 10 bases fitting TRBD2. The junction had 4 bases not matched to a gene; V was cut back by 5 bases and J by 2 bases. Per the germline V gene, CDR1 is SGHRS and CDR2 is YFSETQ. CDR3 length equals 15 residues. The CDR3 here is CASSVSGGPYNEQFF. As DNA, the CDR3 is TGCGCCAGCAGTGTTAGCGGGGGGCCCTACAATGAGCAGTTCTTC.

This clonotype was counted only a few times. The CDR3 DNA is TGCAGTGCTAGGGGGCTCGGGGGGCGGTATTCACCCCTCCACTTT. This gives the protein CSARGLGGRYSPLHF. The V call is TRBV20-1, the J call TRBJ1-6; a weak D match, TRBD1 (6 bases). In germline, CDR1 is DFQATT, CDR2 SNEGSKA (reference sequence). The germline V and J ends were trimmed by 3 bases and 8 bases, with 17 bases remaining between them. CDR3 length: 15 amino acids.

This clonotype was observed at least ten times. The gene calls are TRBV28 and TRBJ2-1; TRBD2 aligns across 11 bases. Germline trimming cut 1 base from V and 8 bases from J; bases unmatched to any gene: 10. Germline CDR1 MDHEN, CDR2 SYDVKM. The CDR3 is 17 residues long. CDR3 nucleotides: TGTGCCAGCAGTTTATCTTATAGCGGGAGGGCCGTCTATGAGCAGTTCTTC. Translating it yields CASSLSYSGRAVYEQFF.

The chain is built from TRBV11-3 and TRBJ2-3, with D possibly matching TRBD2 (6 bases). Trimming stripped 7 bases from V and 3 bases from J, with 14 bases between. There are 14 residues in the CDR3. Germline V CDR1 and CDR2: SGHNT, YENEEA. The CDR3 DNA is TGTGCCAGCAAATTGGGGGGAGGTACAGATACGCAGTATTTT. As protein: CASKLGGGTDTQYF.

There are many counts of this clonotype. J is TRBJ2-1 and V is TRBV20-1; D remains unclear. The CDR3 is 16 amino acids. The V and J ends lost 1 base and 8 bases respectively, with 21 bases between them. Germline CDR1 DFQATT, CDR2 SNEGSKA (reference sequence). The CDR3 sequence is CSARGPLAPNLYEQFF. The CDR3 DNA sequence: TGCAGTGCTAGAGGGCCCTTGGCCCCCAACTTGTATGAGCAGTTCTTC.

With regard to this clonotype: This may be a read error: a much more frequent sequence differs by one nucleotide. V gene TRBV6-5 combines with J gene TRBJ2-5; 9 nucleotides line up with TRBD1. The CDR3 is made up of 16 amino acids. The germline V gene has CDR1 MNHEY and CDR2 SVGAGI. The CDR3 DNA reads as TGTACCAGCAGTCTTCTGCCGGGACAGGGTAAAGAGACCCAGTACTTC. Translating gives CTSSLLPGQGKETQYF.

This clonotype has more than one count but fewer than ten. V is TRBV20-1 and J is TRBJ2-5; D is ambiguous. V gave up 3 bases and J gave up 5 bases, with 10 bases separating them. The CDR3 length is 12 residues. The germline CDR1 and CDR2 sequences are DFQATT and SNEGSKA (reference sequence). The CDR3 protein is CSASGLRETQYF. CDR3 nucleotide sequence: TGCAGTGCTAGCGGGCTTCGCGAGACCCAGTACTTC.

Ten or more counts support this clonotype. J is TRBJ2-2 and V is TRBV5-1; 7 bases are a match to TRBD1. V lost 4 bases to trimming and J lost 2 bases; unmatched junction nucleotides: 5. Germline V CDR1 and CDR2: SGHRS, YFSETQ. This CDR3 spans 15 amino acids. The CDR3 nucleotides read TGCGCCAGCAGCAAGGGACAGACCAACACCGGGGAGCTGTTTTTT. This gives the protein CASSKGQTNTGELFF.

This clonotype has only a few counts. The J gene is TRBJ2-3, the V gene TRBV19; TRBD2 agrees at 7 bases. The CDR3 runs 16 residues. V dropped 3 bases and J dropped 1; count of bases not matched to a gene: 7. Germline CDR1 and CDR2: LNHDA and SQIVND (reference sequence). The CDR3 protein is CASSILLSGGTDTQYF. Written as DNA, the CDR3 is TGTGCCAGTAGTATCCTTCTCAGCGGGGGCACAGATACGCAGTATTTT.

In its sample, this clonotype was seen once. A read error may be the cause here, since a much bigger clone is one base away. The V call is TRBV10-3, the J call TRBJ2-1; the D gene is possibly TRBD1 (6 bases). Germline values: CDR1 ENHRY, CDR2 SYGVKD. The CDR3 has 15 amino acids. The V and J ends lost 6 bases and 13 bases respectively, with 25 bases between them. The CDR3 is CAISASQGPQETQFF. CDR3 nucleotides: TGTGCCATCAGCGCTTCACAGGGACCCCAAGAGACCCAGTTCTTC.

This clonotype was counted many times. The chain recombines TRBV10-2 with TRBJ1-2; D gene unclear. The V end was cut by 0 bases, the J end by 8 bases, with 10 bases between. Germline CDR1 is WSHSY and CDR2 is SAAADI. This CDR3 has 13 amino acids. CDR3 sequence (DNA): TGCGCCAGCAGTGAGTCTACAGCCACAGGCTACACCTTC. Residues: CASSESTATGYTF.

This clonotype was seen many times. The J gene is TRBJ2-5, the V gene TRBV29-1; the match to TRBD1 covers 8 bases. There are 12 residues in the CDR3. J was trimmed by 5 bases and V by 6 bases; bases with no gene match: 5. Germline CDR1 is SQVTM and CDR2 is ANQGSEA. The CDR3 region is CSVDRARETQYF. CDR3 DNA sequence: TGCAGCGTGGACAGGGCACGGGAGACCCAGTACTTC.

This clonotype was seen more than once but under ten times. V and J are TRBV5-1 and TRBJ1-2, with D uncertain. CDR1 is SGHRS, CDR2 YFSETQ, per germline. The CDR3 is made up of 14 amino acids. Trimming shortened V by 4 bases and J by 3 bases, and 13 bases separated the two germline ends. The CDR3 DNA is TGCGCCAGCAGCGGAAGCAGTATGGACTATGGCTACACCTTC. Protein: CASSGSSMDYGYTF.

CDR3 region: CASGTLLAGGNYNEQFF. The CDR3 bases are TGCGCCAGCGGGACTTTACTAGCGGGTGGAAACTACAATGAGCAGTTCTTC. The chain uses TRBV5-1 and TRBJ2-1, with TRBD2 matching over 9 bases. This CDR3 spans 17 amino acids. Trimming removed 7 bases from V and 3 bases from J; junction bases left unmatched: 14. Germline V CDR1 and CDR2: SGHRS, YFSETQ.

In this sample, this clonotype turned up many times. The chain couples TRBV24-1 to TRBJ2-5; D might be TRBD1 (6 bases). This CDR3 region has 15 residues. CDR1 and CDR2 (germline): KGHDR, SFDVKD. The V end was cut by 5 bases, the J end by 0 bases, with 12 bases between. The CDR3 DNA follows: TGTGCCACCAGTGCCCCGACAGGTTACCAAGAGACCCAGTACTTC. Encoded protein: CATSAPTGYQETQYF.

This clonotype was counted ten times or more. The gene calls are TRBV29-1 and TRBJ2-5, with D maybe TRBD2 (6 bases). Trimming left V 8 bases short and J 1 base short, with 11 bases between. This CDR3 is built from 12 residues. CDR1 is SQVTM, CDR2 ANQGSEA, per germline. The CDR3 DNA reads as TGCAGCTCCGGGGGTGCCCAAGAGACCCAGTACTTC. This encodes CSSGGAQETQYF.

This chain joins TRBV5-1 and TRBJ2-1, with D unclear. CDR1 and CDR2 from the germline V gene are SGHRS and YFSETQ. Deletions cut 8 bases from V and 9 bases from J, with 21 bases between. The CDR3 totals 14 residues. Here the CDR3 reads CASSFGEGHGEQFF. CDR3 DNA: TGCGCCAGTAGTTTCGGAGAAGGGCATGGTGAGCAGTTCTTC.

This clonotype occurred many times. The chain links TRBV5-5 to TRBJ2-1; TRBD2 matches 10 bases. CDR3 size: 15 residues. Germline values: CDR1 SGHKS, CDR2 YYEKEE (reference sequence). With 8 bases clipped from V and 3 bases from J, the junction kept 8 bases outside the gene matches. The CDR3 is CASSPLAGGYNEQFF. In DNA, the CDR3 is TGTGCCAGTTCCCCCTTAGCGGGGGGCTACAATGAGCAGTTCTTC.

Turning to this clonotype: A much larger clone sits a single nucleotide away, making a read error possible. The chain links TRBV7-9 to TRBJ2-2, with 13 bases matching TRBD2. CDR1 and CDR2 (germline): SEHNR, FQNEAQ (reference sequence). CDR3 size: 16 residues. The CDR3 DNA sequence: TGTGGCAGCAGCTTCGGACTAGCGGGGGACACCGGGGAGCTGTTTTTT. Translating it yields CGSSFGLAGDTGELFF.

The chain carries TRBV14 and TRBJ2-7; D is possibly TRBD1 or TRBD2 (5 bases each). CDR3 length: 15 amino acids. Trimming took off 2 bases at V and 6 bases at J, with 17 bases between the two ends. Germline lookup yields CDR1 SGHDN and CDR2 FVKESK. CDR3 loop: CASSQKSAGLAEQYF. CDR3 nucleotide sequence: TGTGCCAGCAGCCAAAAATCGGCAGGGCTAGCCGAGCAGTACTTC.

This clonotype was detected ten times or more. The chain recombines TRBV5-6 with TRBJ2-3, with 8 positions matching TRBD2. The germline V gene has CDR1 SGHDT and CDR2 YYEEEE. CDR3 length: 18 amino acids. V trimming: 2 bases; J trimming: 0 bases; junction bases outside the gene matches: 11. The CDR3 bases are TGTGCCAGCAGCTTAACGGGGGGGCTCTGGGATAGCACAGATACGCAGTATTTT. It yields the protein CASSLTGGLWDSTDTQYF.

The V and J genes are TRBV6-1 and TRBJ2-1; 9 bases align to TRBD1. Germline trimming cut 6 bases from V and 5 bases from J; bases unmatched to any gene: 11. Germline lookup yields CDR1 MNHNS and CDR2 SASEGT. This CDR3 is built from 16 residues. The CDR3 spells CASSDPTGTGNNEQFF. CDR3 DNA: TGTGCCAGCAGCGATCCTACCGGGACAGGGAACAATGAGCAGTTCTTC.

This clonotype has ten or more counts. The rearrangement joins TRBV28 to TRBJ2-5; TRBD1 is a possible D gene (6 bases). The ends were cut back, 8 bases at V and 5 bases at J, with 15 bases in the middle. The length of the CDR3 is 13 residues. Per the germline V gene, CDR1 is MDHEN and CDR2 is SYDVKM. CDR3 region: CASGGSTRETQYF. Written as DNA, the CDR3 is TGTGCCAGCGGGGGCTCGACCCGGGAGACCCAGTACTTC. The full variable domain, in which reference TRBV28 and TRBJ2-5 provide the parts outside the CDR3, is DVKVTQSSRYLVKRTGEKVFLECVQDMDHENMFWYRQDPGLGLRLIYFSYDVKMKEKGDIPEGYSVSREKKERFSLILESASTNQTSMYLCASGGSTRETQYFGPGTRLLVL.